Sequencing of this T cell receptor (beta chain) was carried out in a study of shared clonotypes between healthy human individuals. Study results and caveats: Represented genetic and exposure-history diversity was restricted by having few donors. Naive subsets usually exceeded memory subsets in estimated richness.

Profiling relied on immunoSEQ multiplex PCR, and the TCRdb table lists in-frame clones only, not all of them. The sample yields 400,000 to 600,000 clones, roughly 95% seen once. V lost 5 bases, J lost 0 bases, and 10 bases stayed unmatched. The CDR3 has 18 amino acids. Germline CDR1 reads SGHAT; CDR2 reads FQNNGV. This clone was counted once. Its antigen remains unidentified. The chain employs TRBV11-2 and TRBJ2-6; 7 bases match TRBD2. Input material: naive CD4+ T cells sorted from blood. Described subset: CD45RA+ positively selected. The source of this sequence is a woman between 25 and 40 years old in good health. The chain's CDR3 is CASSRLAGGNSGANVLTF. DNA for the CDR3: TGTGCCAGCAGCAGACTAGCAGGTGGAAACTCTGGGGCCAACGTCCTGACTTTC.